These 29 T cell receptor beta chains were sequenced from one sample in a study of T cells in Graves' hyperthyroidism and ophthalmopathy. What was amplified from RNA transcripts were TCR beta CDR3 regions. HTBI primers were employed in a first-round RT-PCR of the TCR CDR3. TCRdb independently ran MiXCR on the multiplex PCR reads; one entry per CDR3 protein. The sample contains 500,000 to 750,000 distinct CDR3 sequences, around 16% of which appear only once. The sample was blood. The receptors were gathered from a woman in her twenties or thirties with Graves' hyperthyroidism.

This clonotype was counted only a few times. Here the CDR3 DNA reads TGTGCCAGCAGTCCTGGACAGGTTTTCTACATTCAGTACTTC. Its protein is CASSPGQVFYIQYF. This chain connects TRBV2 to TRBJ2-4; TRBD1 aligns across 7 bases. With 5 bases clipped from V and 8 bases from J, the junction kept 9 bases outside the gene matches. The CDR3 sequence is 14 residues long. CDR1 and CDR2 from the germline V gene are SNHLY and FYNNEI.

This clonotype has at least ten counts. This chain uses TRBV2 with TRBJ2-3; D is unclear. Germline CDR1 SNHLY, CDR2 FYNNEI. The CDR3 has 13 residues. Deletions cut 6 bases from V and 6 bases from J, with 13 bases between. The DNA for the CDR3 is TGTGCCAGCAGCCGCCAGGACCGGGATACGCAGTATTTT. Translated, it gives CASSRQDRDTQYF.

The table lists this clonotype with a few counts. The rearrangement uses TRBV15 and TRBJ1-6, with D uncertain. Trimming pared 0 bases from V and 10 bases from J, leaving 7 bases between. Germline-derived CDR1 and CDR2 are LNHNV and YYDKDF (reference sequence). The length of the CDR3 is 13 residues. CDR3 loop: CATSRELGSPLHF. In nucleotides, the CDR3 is TGTGCCACCAGCAGAGAATTAGGATCACCCCTCCACTTT.

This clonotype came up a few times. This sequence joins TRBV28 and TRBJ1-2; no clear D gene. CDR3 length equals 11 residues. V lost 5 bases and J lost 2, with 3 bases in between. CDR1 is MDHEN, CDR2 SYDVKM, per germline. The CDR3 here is CASSTNYGYTF. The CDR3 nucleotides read TGTGCCAGCAGTACCAACTATGGCTACACCTTC.

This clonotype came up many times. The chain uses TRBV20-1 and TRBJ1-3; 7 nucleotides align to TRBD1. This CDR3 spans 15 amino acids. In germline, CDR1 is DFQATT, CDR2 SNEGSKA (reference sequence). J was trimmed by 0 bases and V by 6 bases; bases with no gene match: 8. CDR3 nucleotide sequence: TGCAGTGCCCACCGGGACAGTGACTCTGGAAACACCATATATTTT. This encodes CSAHRDSDSGNTIYF.

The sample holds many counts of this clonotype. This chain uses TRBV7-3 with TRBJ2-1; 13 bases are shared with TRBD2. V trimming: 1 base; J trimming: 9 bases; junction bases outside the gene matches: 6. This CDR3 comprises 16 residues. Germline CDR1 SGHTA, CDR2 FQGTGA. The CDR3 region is CASSLMRTSGSSEQFF. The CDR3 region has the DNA TGTGCCAGCAGCTTAATGAGGACTAGCGGGAGTAGTGAGCAGTTCTTC.

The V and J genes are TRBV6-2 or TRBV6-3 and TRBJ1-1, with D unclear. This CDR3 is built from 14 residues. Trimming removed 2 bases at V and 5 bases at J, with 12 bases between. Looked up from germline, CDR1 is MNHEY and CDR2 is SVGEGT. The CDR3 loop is CASSYEGRLTEAFF. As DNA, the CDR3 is TGTGCCAGCAGTTACGAGGGCCGGTTAACTGAAGCTTTCTTT.

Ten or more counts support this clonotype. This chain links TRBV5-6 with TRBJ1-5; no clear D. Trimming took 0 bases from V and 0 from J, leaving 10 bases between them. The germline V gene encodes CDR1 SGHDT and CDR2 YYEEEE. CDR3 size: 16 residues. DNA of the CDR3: TGTGCCAGCAGCTTGGCCTCCGGGTTTAGCAATCAGCCCCAGCATTTT. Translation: CASSLASGFSNQPQHF.

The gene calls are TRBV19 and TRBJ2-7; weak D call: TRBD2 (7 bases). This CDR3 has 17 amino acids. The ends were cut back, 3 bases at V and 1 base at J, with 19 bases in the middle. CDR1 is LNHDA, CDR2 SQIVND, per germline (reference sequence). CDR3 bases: TGTGCCAGTAGTATGGGGGGGACGGCGGGACAATCCTACGAGCAGTACTTC. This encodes CASSMGGTAGQSYEQYF.

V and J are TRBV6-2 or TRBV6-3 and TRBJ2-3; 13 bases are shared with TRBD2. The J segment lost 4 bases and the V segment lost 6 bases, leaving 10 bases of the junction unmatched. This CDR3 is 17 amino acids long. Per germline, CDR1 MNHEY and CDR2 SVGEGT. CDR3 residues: CASSPLAGGPRADTQYF. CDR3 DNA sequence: TGTGCCAGCAGCCCACTAGCGGGAGGGCCTCGCGCAGATACGCAGTATTTT.

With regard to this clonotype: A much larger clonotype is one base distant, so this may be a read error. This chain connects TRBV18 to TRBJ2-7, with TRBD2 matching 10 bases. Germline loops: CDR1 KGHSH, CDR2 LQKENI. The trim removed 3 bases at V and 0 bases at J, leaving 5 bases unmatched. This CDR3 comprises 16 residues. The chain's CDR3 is CASSPGSSGSSYEQYF. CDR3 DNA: TGTGCCAGCTCACCTGGGTCTAGCGGGAGCTCCTACGAGCAGTACTTC. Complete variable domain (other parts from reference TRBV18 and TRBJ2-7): NAGVMQNPRHLVRRRGQEARLRCSPMKGHSHVYWYRQLPEEGLKFMVYLQKENIIDESGMPKERFSAEFPKEGPSILRIQQVVRGDSAAYFCASSPGSSGSSYEQYFGPGTRLTVT.

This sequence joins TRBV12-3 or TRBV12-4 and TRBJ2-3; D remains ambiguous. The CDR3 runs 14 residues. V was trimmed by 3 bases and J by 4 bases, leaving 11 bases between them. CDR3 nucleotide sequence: TGTGCCAGCAGTTTTACTCTTGGCCCAGATACGCAGTATTTT. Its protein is CASSFTLGPDTQYF.

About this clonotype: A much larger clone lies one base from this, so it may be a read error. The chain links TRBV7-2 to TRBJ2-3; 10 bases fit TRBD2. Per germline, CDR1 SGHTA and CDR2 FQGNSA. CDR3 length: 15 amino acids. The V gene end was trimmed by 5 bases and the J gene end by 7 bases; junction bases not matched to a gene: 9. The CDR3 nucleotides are TGTGCCAGCAGCGGGACTAGCGATACACAACATACGCAGTATTTT. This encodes CASSGTSDTQHTQYF.

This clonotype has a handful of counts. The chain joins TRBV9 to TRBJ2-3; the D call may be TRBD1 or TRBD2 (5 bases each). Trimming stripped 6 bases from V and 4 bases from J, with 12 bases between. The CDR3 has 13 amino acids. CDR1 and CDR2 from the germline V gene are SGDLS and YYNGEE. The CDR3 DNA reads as TGTGCCAGCACCACCTTGGGGGCAGATACGCAGTATTTT. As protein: CASTTLGADTQYF.

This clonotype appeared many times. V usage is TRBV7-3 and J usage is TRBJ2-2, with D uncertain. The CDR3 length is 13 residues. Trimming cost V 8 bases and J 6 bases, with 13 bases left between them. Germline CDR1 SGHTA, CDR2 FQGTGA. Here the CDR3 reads CASSISRSGELFF. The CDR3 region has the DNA TGTGCCAGCTCGATTAGTAGGTCCGGGGAGCTGTTTTTT.

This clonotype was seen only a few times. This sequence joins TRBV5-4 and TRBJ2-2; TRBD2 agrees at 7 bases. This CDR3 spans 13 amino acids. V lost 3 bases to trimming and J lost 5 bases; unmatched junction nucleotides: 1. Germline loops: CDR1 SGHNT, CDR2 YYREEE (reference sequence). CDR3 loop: CASSWGGTGELFF. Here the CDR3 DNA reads TGTGCCAGCAGCTGGGGAGGGACCGGGGAGCTGTTTTTT.

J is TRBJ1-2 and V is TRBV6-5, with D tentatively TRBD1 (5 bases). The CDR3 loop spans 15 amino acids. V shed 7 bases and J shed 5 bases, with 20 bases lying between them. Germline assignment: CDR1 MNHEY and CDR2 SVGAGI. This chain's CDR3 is CASIIGAQSSYGYTF. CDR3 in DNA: TGTGCCAGCATTATAGGGGCGCAGAGCTCTTATGGCTACACCTTC.

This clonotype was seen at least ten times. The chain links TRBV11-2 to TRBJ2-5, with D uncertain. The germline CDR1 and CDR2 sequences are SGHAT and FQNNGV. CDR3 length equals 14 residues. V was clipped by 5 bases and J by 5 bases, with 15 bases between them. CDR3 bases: TGTGCCAGCAGCAGAAGGCGCGCATTGGAGACCCAGTACTTC. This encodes CASSRRRALETQYF.

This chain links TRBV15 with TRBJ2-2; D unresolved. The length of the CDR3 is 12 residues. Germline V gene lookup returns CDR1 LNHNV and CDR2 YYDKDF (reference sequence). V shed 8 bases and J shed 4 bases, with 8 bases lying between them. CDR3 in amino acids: CATRRVTGELFF. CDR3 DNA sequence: TGTGCCACCCGGCGTGTCACCGGGGAGCTGTTTTTT.

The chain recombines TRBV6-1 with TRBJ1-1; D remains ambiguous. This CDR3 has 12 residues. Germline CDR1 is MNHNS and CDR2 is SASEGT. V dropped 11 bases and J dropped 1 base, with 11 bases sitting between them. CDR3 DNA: TGTGCCTGTCGGGTATCGAACACTGAAGCTTTCTTT. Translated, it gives CACRVSNTEAFF.

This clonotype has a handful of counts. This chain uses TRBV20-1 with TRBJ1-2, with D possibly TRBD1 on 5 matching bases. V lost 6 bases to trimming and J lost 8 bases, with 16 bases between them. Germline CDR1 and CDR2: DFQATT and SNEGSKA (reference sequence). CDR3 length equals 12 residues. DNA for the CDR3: TGCAGTGCCCCAAACCAGGGACGAGGCTACACCTTC. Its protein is CSAPNQGRGYTF.

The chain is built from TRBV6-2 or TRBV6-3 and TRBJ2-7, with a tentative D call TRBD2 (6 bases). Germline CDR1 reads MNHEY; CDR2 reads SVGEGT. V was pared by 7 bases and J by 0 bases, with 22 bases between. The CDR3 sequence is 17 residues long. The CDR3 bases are TGTGCCAGCACTGCAGATGGAGGGCTGGGGAGCTCCTACGAGCAGTACTTC. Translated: CASTADGGLGSSYEQYF.

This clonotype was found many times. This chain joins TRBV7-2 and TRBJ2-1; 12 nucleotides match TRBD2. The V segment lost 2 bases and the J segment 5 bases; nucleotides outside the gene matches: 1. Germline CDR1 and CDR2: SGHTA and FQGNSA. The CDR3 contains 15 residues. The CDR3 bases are TGTGCCAGCAGCTTAAGGACTAGCGGGGACAATGAGCAGTTCTTC. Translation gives CASSLRTSGDNEQFF.

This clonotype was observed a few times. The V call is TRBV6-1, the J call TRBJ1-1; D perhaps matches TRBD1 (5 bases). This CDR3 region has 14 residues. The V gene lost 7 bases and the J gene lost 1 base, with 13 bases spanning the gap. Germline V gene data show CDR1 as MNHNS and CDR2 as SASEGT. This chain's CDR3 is CASKDGARNTEAFF. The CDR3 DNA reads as TGTGCCAGCAAAGACGGGGCCCGGAACACTGAAGCTTTCTTT.

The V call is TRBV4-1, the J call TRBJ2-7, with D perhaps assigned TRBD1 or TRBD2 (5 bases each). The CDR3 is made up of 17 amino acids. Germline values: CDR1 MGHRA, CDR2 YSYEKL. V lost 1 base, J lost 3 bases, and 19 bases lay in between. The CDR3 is CASSQADHSRGYYEQYF. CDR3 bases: TGCGCCAGCAGCCAAGCGGACCATTCGAGGGGCTACTACGAGCAGTACTTC.

This CDR3 reads CASSRDTYSNQPQHF. The CDR3 DNA follows: TGTGCCAGCAGCCGGGACACCTATAGCAATCAGCCCCAGCATTTT. The V call is TRBV4-2, the J call TRBJ1-5; D possibly corresponds to TRBD1 (6 bases). Trimming cost V 4 bases and J 0 bases, with 10 bases left between them. The CDR3 has 15 amino acids. Germline V gene sequence: CDR1 LGHNA, CDR2 YNFKEQ.

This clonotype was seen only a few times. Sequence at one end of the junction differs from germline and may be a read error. The CDR3 DNA is TGTGCTAGCAGCTTAGGGCTCGGCGCCGAGCAGTACTTC. This sequence encodes CASSLGLGAEQYF. V usage is TRBV7-7 and J usage is TRBJ2-7, with D unclear. The CDR3 consists of 13 residues. The V gene's germline CDR1 is SSHAT and CDR2 FNYEAQ (reference sequence).

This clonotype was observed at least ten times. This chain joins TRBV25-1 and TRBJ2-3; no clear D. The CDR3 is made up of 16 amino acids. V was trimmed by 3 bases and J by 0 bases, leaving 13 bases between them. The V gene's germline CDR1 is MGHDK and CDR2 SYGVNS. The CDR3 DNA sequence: TGTGCCAGCAGTGATAGTGGCGAGTATAGCACAGATACGCAGTATTTT. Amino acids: CASSDSGEYSTDTQYF.

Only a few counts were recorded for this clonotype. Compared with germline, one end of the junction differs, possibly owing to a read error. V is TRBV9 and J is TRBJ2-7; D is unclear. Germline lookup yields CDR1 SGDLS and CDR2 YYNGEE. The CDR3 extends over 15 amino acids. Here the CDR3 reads CASSVGAPISHEQYF. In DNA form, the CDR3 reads TGTGCCAGCAGCGTAGGGGCACCAATCTCCCACGAGCAGTACTTC.